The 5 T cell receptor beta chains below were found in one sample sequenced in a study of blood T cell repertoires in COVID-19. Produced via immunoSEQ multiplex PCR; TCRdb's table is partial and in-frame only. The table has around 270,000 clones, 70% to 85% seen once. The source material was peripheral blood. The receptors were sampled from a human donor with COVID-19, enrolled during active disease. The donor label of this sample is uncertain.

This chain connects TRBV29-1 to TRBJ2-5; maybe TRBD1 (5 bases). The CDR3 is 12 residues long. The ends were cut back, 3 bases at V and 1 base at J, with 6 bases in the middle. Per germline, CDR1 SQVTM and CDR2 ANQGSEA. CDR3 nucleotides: TGCAGCGTTGACAGGGCCCAAGAGACCCAGTACTTC. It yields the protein CSVDRAQETQYF.

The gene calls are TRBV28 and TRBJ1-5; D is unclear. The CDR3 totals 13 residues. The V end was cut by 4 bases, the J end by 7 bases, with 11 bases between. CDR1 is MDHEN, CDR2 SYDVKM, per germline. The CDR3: CASSSPGSQPQHF. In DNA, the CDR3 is TGTGCCAGCAGTTCCCCGGGGTCGCAGCCCCAGCATTTT. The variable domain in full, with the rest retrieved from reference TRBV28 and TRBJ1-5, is DVKVTQSSRYLVKRTGEKVFLECVQDMDHENMFWYRQDPGLGLRLIYFSYDVKMKEKGDIPEGYSVSREKKERFSLILESASTNQTSMYLCASSSPGSQPQHFGDGTRLSIL.

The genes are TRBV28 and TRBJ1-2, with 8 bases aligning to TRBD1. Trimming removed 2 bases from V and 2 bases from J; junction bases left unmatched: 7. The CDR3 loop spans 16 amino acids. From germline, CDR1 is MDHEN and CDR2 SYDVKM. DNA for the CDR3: TGTGCCAGCAGTTTACCCAGGGGGCTTGTCAACTATGGCTACACCTTC. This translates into CASSLPRGLVNYGYTF.

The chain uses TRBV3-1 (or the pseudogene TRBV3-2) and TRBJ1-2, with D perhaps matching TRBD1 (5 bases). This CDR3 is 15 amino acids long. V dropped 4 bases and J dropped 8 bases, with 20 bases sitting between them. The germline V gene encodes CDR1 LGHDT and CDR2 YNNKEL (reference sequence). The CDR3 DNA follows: TGTGCCAGCAGCCCCACGGGGGGGGTCTTAGGGGGCTACACCTTC. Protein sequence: CASSPTGGVLGGYTF.

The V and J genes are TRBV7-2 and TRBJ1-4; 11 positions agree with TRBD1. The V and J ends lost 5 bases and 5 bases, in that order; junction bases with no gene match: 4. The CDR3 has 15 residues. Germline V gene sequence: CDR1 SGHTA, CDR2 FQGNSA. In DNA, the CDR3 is TGTGCCAGCAGCACGGGGACAGGGGGGAATGAAAAACTGTTTTTT. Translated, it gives CASSTGTGGNEKLFF.